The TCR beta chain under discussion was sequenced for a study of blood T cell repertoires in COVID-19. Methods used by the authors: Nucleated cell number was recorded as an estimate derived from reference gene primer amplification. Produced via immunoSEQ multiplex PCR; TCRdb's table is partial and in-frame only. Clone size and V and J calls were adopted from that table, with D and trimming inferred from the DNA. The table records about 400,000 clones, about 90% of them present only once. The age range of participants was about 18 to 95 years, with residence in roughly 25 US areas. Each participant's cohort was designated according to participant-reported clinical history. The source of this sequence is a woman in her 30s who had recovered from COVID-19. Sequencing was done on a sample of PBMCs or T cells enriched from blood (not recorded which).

DNA for the CDR3: TGTGCCAGCAGCTTGGGTTTCGCGGTGAACACTGAAGCTTTCTTT. It translates to CASSLGFAVNTEAFF. This rearrangement joins TRBV5-4 to TRBJ1-1; D remains unclear. Trimming pared 0 bases from V and 0 bases from J, leaving 9 bases between. Per germline, CDR1 SGHNT and CDR2 YYREEE (reference sequence). The CDR3 totals 15 residues. The full variable domain, with the rest looked up from reference TRBV5-4 and TRBJ1-1, is ETGVTQSPTHLIKTRGQQVTLRCSSQSGHNTVSWYQQALGQGPQFIFQYYREEENGRGNFPPRFSGLQFPNYSSELNVNALELDDSALYLCASSLGFAVNTEAFFGQGTRLTVV.